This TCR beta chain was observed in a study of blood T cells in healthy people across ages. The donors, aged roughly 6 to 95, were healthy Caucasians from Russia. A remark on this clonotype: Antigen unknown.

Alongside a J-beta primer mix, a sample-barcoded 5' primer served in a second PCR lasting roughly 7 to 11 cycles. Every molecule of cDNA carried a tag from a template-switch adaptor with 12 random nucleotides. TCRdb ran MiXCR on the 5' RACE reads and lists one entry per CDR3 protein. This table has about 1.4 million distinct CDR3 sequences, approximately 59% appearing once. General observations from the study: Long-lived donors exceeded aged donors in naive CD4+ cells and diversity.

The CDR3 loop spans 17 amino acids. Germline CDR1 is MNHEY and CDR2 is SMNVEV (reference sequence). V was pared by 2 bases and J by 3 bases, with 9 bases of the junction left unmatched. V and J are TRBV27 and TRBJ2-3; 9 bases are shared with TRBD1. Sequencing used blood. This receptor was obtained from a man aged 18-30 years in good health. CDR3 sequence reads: CASSLLTGTGLTDTQYF. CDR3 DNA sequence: TGTGCCAGCAGTTTACTCACCGGGACAGGGTTGACAGATACGCAGTATTTT.